Listed below are T cell receptor beta chains from one sample, sequenced in a study of blood T cell repertoires in COVID-19. Repertoires were generated with immunoSEQ multiplex PCR, while TCRdb's copy carries only in-frame clones and drops some. The table lists fewer than 25,000 clones, about nine tenths of them singletons. Sequenced input: peripheral blood. These TCRs come from a human donor with active COVID-19. The donor label of this sample is uncertain. CDR3s leave out the opening cysteine and the closing phenylalanine or tryptophan. A clone size is listed for some rows: how often the clone was seen (once, few, many), or a class if it is expanded.

v_call,clone_size,j_call,cdr3_aa
TRBV6-2/TRBV6-3,few,TRBJ2-5,ASSPFTSGRGQETQY
TRBV6-5,NA,TRBJ2-1,AARSRYNEQF
TRBV5-4,NA,TRBJ2-7,ASSVRDRGNEQY
TRBV9,NA,TRBJ1-2,ASTPLGGGYGYT
TRBV19,few,TRBJ1-1,ASRVTGVAF
TRBV9,NA,TRBJ1-1,ASSVGWANTEAF
TRBV27,once,TRBJ1-5,ASSLWGRGDINQPQH
TRBV9,NA,TRBJ2-1,ASSGITSPKQF
TRBV6-5,NA,TRBJ1-5,ASSYSDSRNQPQH
TRBV6-5,NA,TRBJ1-1,ASSSTGGLNTEAF
TRBV7-3,NA,TRBJ2-1,ASSLTRLDDNEQF
TRBV7-8,NA,TRBJ1-6,ASSFGQGYSPLH
TRBV11-3,NA,TRBJ2-2,ASSLELAVTGELF
TRBV15,NA,TRBJ2-7,ATSRGEFYEQY
TRBV7-3,NA,TRBJ2-1,ASSLAPSGRLSYNEQF
TRBV2,NA,TRBJ2-7,ASSRDRTAYEQY
TRBV5-5,NA,TRBJ2-1,ASSPDGGGSYNEQF
TRBV2,NA,TRBJ1-2,ASSNGPQGGYT
TRBV5-1,NA,TRBJ1-4,ASSSDRGSREKLF
TRBV29-1,NA,TRBJ2-1,SVPRTPTSGGAREQF